Reported below is one TCR beta chain. The data stem from a study of PD-1 blockade in classical Hodgkin lymphoma. The trim removed 6 bases at V and 7 bases at J, leaving 10 bases unmatched. The CDR3 has 14 amino acids. Germline assignment: CDR1 SGHTA and CDR2 FQGNSA. Each and every patient relapsed after autologous stem cell transplantation, and patients got differing brentuximab vedotin exposure. Generated by immunoSEQ multiplex PCR, the TCRdb table keeps only in-frame clones and is missing some. The data contain about 85,000 clones, around nine tenths of them singletons. This clonotype was obtained from a human donor with classical Hodgkin lymphoma. This rearrangement joins TRBV7-2 to TRBJ1-2, with 8 bases lining up with TRBD1. The material sequenced was peripheral blood mononuclear cells (PBMCs), taken before the second cycle of nivolumab. The CDR3 spells CASRPGQAEAGYTF. Written as DNA, the CDR3 is TGTGCCAGCAGACCGGGACAGGCGGAGGCTGGCTACACCTTC.